The 12 T cell receptor beta chains given below trace back to one sample, sequenced in a study of T cells of healthy individuals. MiXCR was run by TCRdb on the 5' RACE reads, yielding one entry per CDR3 protein. The data show over 95,000 distinct CDR3 sequences, with 17% seen just once and 6.2% held by the top ten. All receptors come from a human donor in good health.

The sample holds a few counts of this clonotype. The chain links TRBV6-6 to TRBJ1-6; 10 bases fit TRBD1. There are 15 residues in the CDR3. The germline CDR1 and CDR2 sequences are MNHNY and SVGAGI (reference sequence). Unmatched junction bases numbered 5, after V lost 7 bases and J lost 5 bases. The CDR3 reads CASNRGTGDNSPLHF. The CDR3 coding sequence is TGTGCCAGCAACAGAGGGACAGGGGATAATTCACCCCTCCACTTT.

The rearrangement joins TRBV6-1 to TRBJ1-1; TRBD1 might be the D (6 bases). Germline-derived CDR1 and CDR2 are MNHNS and SASEGT. The CDR3 runs 14 residues. V lost 1 base and J 5 bases, leaving 11 bases between the germline ends. Here the CDR3 reads CASSEGRGRTEAFF. The CDR3 nucleotides are TGTGCCAGCAGTGAAGGTAGGGGGAGAACTGAAGCTTTCTTT.

This chain uses TRBV4-3 with TRBJ1-4, with 8 bases aligning to TRBD1. The germline V gene encodes CDR1 LGHNA and CDR2 YSLEER. V lost 4 bases and J lost 7; bases outside the gene matches: 11. This CDR3 is built from 16 residues. Here the CDR3 reads CASSLLLGTGGEKLFF. CDR3 nucleotide sequence: TGCGCCAGCAGCCTCCTCCTAGGGACAGGAGGTGAAAAACTGTTTTTT.

This clonotype has more than one count but fewer than ten. The chain is built from TRBV4-2 and TRBJ2-1; D may be TRBD1 (5 bases). CDR3 length equals 16 residues. V was pared by 1 base and J by 7 bases, with 17 bases between. Germline CDR1 reads LGHNA; CDR2 reads YNFKEQ. The CDR3 spells CASSQGAQGRWNEQFF. DNA of the CDR3: TGTGCCAGCAGCCAAGGTGCGCAGGGCCGTTGGAATGAGCAGTTCTTC.

The V call is TRBV7-9, the J call TRBJ1-5, with TRBD1 identical over 8 bases. CDR3 length equals 13 residues. The V and J ends lost 3 bases and 7 bases, in that order; junction bases with no gene match: 2. Per germline, CDR1 SEHNR and CDR2 FQNEAQ (reference sequence). CDR3 nucleotides: TGTGCCAGCAGCTTGACAGGGGACCAGCCCCAGCATTTT. Protein: CASSLTGDQPQHF. The complete variable domain, with remaining parts taken from reference TRBV7-9 and TRBJ1-5, reads DTGVSQNPRHKITKRGQNVTFRCDPISEHNRLYWYRQTLGQGPEFLTYFQNEAQLEKSRLLSDRFSAERPKGSFSTLEIQRTEQGDSAMYLCASSLTGDQPQHFGDGTRLSIL.

This chain connects TRBV7-2 to TRBJ2-7, with D unresolved. V was shortened by 1 base and J by 4 bases, with 14 bases between the two germline ends. The CDR3 consists of 15 residues. Germline V lookup: CDR1 SGHTA, CDR2 FQGNSA. The CDR3 nucleotides are TGTGCCAGCAGCTTAGAACTCGGGCTCGTGTACGAGCAGTACTTC. As protein: CASSLELGLVYEQYF.

This clonotype has ten or more counts. The V and J genes are TRBV20-1 and TRBJ2-1; 7 bases fit TRBD2. The CDR3 spans 13 residues. J lost 7 bases, V lost 3 bases, and 6 bases had no gene match. The germline gives CDR1 DFQATT, CDR2 SNEGSKA (reference sequence). CDR3 sequence: CSASFRRENEQFF. In DNA form, the CDR3 reads TGCAGTGCTAGTTTCCGGCGGGAGAATGAGCAGTTCTTC.

This clonotype was seen more than once but under ten times. This chain joins TRBV12-3 or TRBV12-4 and TRBJ1-6; perhaps TRBD1 as D (6 bases). The CDR3 has 13 amino acids. The germline V and J ends were trimmed by 6 bases and 7 bases, with 10 bases remaining between them. The CDR3 nucleotides are TGTGCCAGCAGCGGACAGTTGAATTCACCCCTCCACTTT. Amino acid sequence: CASSGQLNSPLHF.

This clonotype has at least ten counts. The CDR3 is CATARTSGFSYNEQFF. The CDR3 DNA reads as TGTGCCACAGCACGGACTAGCGGTTTTTCCTACAATGAGCAGTTCTTC. The rearrangement joins TRBV18 to TRBJ2-1; TRBD2 agrees at 10 bases. Germline CDR1 is KGHSH and CDR2 is LQKENI. V shed 10 bases and J 1 base; nucleotides not matched to a gene: 10. This CDR3 comprises 16 residues.

This clonotype was seen just once. This chain uses TRBV20-1 with TRBJ1-5; no clear D. The V gene's germline CDR1 is DFQATT and CDR2 SNEGSKA (reference sequence). The ends were cut back, 6 bases at V and 1 base at J, with 13 bases in the middle. The CDR3 is 14 residues long. As DNA, the CDR3 is TGCAGTGCGGGGAAGATAAACAGCAATCAGCCCCAGCATTTT. As protein: CSAGKINSNQPQHF.

The chain links TRBV6-5 to TRBJ2-2; the match to TRBD1 covers 7 bases. The V gene end was trimmed by 0 bases and the J gene end by 3 bases; junction bases not matched to a gene: 4. The CDR3 is 16 residues long. Germline V lookup: CDR1 MNHEY, CDR2 SVGAGI. CDR3 in DNA: TGTGCCAGCAGTTACTCCGGACAGGTCTACACCGGGGAGCTGTTTTTT. Translated, it gives CASSYSGQVYTGELFF.

At least ten counts were recorded for this clonotype. The chain has TRBV9 and TRBJ2-7, with 11 bases that match TRBD1. The trim removed 4 bases at V and 7 bases at J, leaving 7 bases unmatched. The CDR3 loop spans 14 amino acids. CDR1 is SGDLS and CDR2 is YYNGEE in the germline V gene. Here the CDR3 reads CASSPRTGGGEQYF. The CDR3 DNA reads as TGTGCCAGCAGCCCCCGGACAGGGGGCGGGGAGCAGTACTTC. The variable domain in full, completed from reference TRBV9 and TRBJ2-7, reads DSGVTQTPKHLITATGQRVTLRCSPRSGDLSVYWYQQSLDQGLQFLIQYYNGEERAKGNILERFSAQQFPDLHSELNLSSLELGDSALYFCASSPRTGGGEQYFGPGTRLTVT.